This T cell receptor beta chain was sequenced during a study of CD8+ T cells in alopecia areata. Across the study: Tofacitinib treatment spanned 6 to 18 months, with 6 months off drug afterward. General observations from the study: Patients displayed less clarity in TCR sharing than mice, a finding possibly related to HLA.

Worth noting for this clone: Its cognate antigen is unknown.

In alopecia areata patients, both lesional scalp punch biopsies and peripheral blood were collected. CDR1 and CDR2 from the germline V gene are SEHNR and FQNEAQ (reference sequence). The V gene lost 4 bases and the J gene lost 5 bases, with 23 bases spanning the gap. This CDR3 is 17 amino acids long. cDNA reverse transcribed from extracted RNA served as the sequencing template. Clones were sequenced by immunoSEQ multiplex PCR, and TCRdb holds only the in-frame ones, with some missing. The sample includes about 180,000 clones, about 70% of them seen just once. The chain couples TRBV7-9 to TRBJ1-2; D call uncertain. Sequenced material: CD8+ T cells sorted from blood, taken at week 0. The sequence derives from a human donor with alopecia areata. CDR3: CASSSQDGGPFWYGYTF. The CDR3 coding sequence is TGTGCCAGCAGCTCCCAGGACGGAGGACCTTTCTGGTATGGCTACACCTTC. The whole variable domain, remainder taken from reference TRBV7-9 and TRBJ1-2, is DTGVSQNPRHKITKRGQNVTFRCDPISEHNRLYWYRQTLGQGPEFLTYFQNEAQLEKSRLLSDRFSAERPKGSFSTLEIQRTEQGDSAMYLCASSSQDGGPFWYGYTFGSGTRLTVV.